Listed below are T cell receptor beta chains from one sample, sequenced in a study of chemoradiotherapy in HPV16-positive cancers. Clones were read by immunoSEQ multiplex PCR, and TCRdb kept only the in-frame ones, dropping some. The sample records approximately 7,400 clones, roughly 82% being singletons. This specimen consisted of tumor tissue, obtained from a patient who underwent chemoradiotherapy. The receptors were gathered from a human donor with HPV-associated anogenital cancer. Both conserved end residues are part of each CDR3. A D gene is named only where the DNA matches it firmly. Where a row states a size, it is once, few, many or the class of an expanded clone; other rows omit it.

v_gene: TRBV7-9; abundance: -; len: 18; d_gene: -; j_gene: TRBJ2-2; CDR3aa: CASSPPRGRAANTGELFF; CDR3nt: TGTGCCAGCAGCCCCCCGAGAGGAAGGGCGGCGAACACCGGGGAGCTGTTTTTT
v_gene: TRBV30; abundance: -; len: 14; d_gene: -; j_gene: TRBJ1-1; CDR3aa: CAWSVRALNTEAFF; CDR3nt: TGTGCCTGGAGTGTAAGGGCCCTGAACACTGAAGCTTTCTTT
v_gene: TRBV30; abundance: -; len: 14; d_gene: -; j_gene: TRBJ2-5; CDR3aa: CAWNSAARTETQYF; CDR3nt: TGTGCCTGGAATTCGGCGGCTAGGACGGAGACCCAGTACTTC
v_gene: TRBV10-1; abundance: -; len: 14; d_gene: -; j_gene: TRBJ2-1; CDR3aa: CASSESGSYNEQFF; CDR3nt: TGCGCCAGCAGTGAGTCGGGATCCTACAATGAGCAGTTCTTC
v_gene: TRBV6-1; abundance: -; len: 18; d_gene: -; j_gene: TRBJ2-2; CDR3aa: CASSEKGQLPPNTGELFF; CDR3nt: TGTGCCAGCAGTGAGAAAGGCCAGCTACCTCCGAACACCGGGGAGCTGTTTTTT
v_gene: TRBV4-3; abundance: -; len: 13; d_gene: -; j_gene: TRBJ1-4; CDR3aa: CASSQERDEKLFF; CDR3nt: TGCGCCAGCAGCCAAGAAAGGGATGAAAAACTGTTTTTT
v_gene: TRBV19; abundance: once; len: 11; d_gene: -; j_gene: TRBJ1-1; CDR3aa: CASSWTSEAFF; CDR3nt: TGTGCCAGTAGTTGGACCTCTGAAGCTTTCTTT
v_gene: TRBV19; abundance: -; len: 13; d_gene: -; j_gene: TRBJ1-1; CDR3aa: CASSIDEDREAFF; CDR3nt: TGTGCCAGTAGTATAGACGAGGACAGAGAAGCTTTCTTT
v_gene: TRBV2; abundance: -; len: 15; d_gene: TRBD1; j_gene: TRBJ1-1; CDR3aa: CASSEEGQARNEAFF; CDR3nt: TGTGCCAGCAGTGAGGAGGGACAGGCTAGGAATGAAGCTTTCTTT
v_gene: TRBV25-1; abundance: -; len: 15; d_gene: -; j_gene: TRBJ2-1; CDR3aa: CASSLGGQLGYEQFF; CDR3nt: TGTGCCAGCAGTCTCGGGGGACAGTTAGGCTATGAGCAGTTCTTC
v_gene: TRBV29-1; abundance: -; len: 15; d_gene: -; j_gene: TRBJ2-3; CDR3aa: CSARTLAAGTDTQYF; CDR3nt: TGCAGCGCCAGGACCCTTGCGGCGGGTACAGATACGCAGTATTTT
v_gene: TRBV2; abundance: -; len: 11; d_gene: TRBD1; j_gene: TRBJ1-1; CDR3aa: CASSWTGQAFF; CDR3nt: TGTGCCAGCAGTTGGACAGGCCAAGCTTTCTTT
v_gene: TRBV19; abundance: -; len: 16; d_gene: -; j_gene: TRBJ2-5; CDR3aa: CASSIGNRILQETQYF; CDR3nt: TGTGCCAGTAGTATAGGTAACCGAATTCTCCAAGAGACCCAGTACTTC
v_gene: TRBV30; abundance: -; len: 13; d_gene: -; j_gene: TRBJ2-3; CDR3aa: CAWSFGIRDTQYF; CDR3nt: TGTGCCTGGAGTTTCGGGATTCGGGATACGCAGTATTTT
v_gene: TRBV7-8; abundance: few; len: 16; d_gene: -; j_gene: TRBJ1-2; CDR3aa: CASSPIWMGVVLGYTF; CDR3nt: TGTGCCAGCAGCCCCATCTGGATGGGGGTTGTACTCGGCTACACCTTC
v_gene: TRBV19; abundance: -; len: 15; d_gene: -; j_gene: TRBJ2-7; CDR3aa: CASRRGGGPSYEQYF; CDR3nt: TGTGCCAGTCGTAGGGGCGGGGGCCCCTCCTACGAGCAGTACTTC
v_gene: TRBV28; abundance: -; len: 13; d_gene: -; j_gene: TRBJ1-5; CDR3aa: CASSFSSNQPQHF; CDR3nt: TGTGCCAGCAGTTTTAGCAGCAATCAGCCCCAGCATTTT
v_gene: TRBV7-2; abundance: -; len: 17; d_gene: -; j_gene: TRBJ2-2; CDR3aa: CASSLGNRPSNTGELFF; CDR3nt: TGTGCCAGCAGCTTAGGAAACCGACCGTCGAACACCGGGGAGCTGTTTTTT
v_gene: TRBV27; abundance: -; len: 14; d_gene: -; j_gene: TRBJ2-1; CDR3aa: CASSGTPPYNEQFF; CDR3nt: TGTGCCAGCAGTGGTACTCCCCCCTACAATGAGCAGTTCTTC
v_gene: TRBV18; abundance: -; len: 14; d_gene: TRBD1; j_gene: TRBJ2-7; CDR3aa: CASSPGTGDYEQYF; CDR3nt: TGTGCCAGCTCACCTGGGACAGGAGACTACGAGCAGTACTTC
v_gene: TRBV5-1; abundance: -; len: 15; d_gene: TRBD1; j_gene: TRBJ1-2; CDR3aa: CASSPTTGNIYGYTF; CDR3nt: TGCGCCAGCAGCCCAACGACAGGGAACATCTATGGCTACACCTTC
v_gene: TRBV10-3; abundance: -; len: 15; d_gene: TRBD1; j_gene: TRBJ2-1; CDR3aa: CAISERTGDINEQFF; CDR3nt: TGTGCCATCAGTGAAAGGACAGGGGATATCAATGAGCAGTTCTTC
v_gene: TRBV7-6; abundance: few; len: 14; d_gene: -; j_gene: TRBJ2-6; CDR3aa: CASSPASGANVLTF; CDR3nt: TGTGCCAGCAGCCCTGCCTCTGGGGCCAACGTCCTGACTTTC
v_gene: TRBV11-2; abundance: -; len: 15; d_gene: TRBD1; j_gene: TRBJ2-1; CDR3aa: CASSPITGVRDEQFF; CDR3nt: TGTGCCAGCAGCCCAATCACAGGGGTTCGGGATGAGCAGTTCTTC
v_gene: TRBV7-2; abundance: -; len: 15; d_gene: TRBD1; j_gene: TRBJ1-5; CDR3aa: CASSANRGRGQPQHF; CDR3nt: TGTGCCAGCAGCGCCAACAGGGGGCGCGGACAGCCCCAGCATTTT
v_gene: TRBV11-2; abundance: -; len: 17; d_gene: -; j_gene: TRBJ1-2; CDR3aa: CASSFPTPQGGNYGYTF; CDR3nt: TGTGCCAGCAGCTTCCCCACCCCACAGGGAGGGAACTATGGCTACACCTTC
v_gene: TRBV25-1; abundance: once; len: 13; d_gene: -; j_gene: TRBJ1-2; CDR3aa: CASSATGPPGYTF; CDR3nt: TGTGCCAGCAGCGCAACAGGTCCCCCTGGCTACACCTTC
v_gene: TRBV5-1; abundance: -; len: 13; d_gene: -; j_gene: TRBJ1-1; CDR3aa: CASSLEGGTEAFF; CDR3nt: TGCGCCAGCAGCTTGGAGGGTGGAACTGAAGCTTTCTTT
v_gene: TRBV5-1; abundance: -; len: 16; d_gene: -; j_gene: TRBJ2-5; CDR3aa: CASSLAGTDIIETQYF; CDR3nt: TGCGCCAGCAGCTTGGCCGGGACCGATATTATCGAGACCCAGTACTTC
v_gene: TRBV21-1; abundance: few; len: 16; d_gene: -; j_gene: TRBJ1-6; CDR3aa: CASSSVGRGQNSPLHF; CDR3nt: TGTGCCAGCAGCAGCGTTGGCAGGGGGCAGAATTCACCCCTCCACTTT
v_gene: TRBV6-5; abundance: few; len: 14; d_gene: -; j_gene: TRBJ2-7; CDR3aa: CASWGGPTRHEQYF; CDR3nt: TGTGCCAGCTGGGGGGGCCCCACTCGGCACGAGCAGTACTTC
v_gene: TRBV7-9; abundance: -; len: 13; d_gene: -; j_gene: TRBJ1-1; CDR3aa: CASRLQTNTEAFF; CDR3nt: TGTGCCAGCAGACTCCAGACGAACACTGAAGCTTTCTTT
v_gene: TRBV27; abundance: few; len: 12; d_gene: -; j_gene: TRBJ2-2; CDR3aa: CASSLSGGELFF; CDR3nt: TGTGCCAGCAGTTTATCGGGCGGGGAGCTGTTTTTT
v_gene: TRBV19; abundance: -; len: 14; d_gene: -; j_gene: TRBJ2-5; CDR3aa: CASSLRGAQETQYF; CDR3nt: TGTGCCAGTAGTTTAAGAGGGGCCCAAGAGACCCAGTACTTC
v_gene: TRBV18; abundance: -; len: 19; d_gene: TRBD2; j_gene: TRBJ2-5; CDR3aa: CASSQEAQTSGGLQETQYF; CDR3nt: TGTGCCAGCTCACAAGAAGCCCAGACTAGCGGGGGACTCCAAGAGACCCAGTACTTC
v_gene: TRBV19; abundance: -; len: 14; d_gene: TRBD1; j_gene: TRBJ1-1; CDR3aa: CASSWDRGDTEAFF; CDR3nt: TGTGCCAGTAGTTGGGACAGGGGAGACACTGAAGCTTTCTTT
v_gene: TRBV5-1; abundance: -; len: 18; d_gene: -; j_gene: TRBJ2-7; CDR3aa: CASSVRGLMGDITFEQYF; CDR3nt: TGCGCCAGCAGCGTCCGTGGCTTAATGGGGGACATTACGTTTGAGCAGTACTTC
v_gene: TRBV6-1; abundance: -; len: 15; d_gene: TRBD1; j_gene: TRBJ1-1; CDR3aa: CASSETRGLETEAFF; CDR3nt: TGTGCCAGCAGTGAAACGAGGGGGCTAGAGACTGAAGCTTTCTTT
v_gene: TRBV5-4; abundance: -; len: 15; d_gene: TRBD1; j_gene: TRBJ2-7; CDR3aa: CASSLGQGGSYEQYF; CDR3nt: TGTGCCAGCAGCTTGGGACAGGGGGGCTCCTACGAGCAGTACTTC
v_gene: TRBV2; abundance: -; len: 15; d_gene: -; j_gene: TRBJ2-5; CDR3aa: CASTPSRIAQETQYF; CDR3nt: TGTGCCAGCACCCCCTCGAGAATTGCGCAAGAGACCCAGTACTTC
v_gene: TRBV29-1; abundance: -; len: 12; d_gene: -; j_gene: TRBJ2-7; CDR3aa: CSVWQGINEQYF; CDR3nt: TGCAGCGTTTGGCAGGGTATAAACGAGCAGTACTTC
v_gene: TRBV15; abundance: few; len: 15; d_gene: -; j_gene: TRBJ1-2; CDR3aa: CATSRDLQANYGYTF; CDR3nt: TGTGCCACCAGCAGAGATTTACAGGCTAACTATGGCTACACCTTC
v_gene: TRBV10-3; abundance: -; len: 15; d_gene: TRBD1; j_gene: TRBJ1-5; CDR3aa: CAISESGTDNQPQHF; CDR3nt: TGTGCCATCAGTGAGTCCGGGACAGATAATCAGCCCCAGCATTTT
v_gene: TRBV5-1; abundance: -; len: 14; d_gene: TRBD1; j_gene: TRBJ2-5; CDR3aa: CASSLGQGSETQYF; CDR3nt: TGCGCCAGCAGCCTGGGACAGGGGAGTGAGACCCAGTACTTC
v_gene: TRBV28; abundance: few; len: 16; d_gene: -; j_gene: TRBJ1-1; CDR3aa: CASSFLRTASVTEAFF; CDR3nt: TGTGCCAGCAGTTTCCTTCGGACAGCTAGCGTCACTGAAGCTTTCTTT
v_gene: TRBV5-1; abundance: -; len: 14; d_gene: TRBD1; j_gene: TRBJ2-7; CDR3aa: CASSPQGDPYEQYF; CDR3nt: TGCGCCAGCAGCCCCCAGGGGGATCCCTACGAGCAGTACTTC
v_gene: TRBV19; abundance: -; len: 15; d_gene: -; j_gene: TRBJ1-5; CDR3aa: CASSTDRRWDQPQHF; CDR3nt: TGTGCCAGTAGTACGGACAGAAGGTGGGATCAGCCCCAGCATTTT
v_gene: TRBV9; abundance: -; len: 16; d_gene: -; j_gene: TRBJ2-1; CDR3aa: CASSVAFETAYNEQFF; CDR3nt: TGTGCCAGCAGCGTAGCTTTCGAGACGGCCTACAATGAGCAGTTCTTC
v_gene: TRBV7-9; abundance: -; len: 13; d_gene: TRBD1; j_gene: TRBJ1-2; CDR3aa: CASSFGTDYGYTF; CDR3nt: TGTGCCAGCAGCTTCGGGACAGACTATGGCTACACCTTC
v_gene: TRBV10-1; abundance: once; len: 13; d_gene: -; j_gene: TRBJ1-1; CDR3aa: CASSGTGSTEAFF; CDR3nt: TGCGCCAGCAGTGGCACAGGGTCCACTGAAGCTTTCTTT
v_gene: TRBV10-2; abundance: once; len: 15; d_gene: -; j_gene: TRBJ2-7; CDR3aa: CASSFGPTRGYEQYF; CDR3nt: TGCGCCAGCAGTTTCGGGCCAACTAGGGGTTACGAGCAGTACTTC
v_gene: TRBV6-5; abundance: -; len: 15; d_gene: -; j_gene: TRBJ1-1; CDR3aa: CASRLFRDATAEAFF; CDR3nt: TGTGCCAGCAGACTCTTCCGGGACGCAACAGCTGAAGCTTTCTTT
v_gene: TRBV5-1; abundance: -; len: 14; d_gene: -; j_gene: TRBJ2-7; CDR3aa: CASSLGQEGLEQYF; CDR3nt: TGCGCCAGCAGCTTGGGTCAGGAGGGGCTCGAGCAGTACTTC